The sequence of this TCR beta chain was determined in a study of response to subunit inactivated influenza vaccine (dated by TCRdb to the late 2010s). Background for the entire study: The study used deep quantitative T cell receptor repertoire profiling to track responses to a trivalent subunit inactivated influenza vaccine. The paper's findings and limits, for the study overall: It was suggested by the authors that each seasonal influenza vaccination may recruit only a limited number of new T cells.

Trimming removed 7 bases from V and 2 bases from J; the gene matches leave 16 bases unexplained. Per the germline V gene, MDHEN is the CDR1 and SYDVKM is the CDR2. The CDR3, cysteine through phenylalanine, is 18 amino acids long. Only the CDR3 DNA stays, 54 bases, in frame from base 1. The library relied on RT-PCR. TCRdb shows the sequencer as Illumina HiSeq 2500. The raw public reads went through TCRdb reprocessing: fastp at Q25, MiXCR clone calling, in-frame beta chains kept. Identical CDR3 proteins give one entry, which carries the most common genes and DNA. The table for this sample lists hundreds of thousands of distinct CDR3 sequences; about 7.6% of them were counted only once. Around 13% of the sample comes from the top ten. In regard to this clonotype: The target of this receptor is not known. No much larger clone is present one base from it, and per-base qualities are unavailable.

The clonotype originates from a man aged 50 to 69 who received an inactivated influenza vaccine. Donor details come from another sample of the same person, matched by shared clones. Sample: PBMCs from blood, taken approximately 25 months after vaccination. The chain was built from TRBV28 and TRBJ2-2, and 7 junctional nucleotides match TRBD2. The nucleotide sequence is TGTGCCAGCACCCCCGCGCAGGGTCTAGCGGCTAACACCGGGGAGCTGTTTTTT. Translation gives CASTPAQGLAANTGELFF.